This entry lists 25 T cell receptor beta chains sequenced from one sample in a study of T cells in Graves' hyperthyroidism and ophthalmopathy. The source material, RNA transcripts, was used to amplify TCR beta CDR3 regions. A set of HTBI primers served as the primers for a first-round RT-PCR of the TCR CDR3. TCRdb processed the multiplex PCR reads anew with MiXCR; each CDR3 protein has one entry. The data hold about 180,000 distinct CDR3 sequences, with about 9.4% observed a single time. Sequenced material: blood. The receptor set was obtained from a woman aged 18-29 years with Graves' hyperthyroidism that later progressed to Graves' ophthalmopathy.

This clonotype was seen ten or more times. The rearrangement links TRBV9 to TRBJ1-1; no clear D gene. The CDR3 runs 12 residues. The V and J ends lost 4 bases and 3 bases respectively, with 7 bases between them. Looked up from germline, CDR1 is SGDLS and CDR2 is YYNGEE. The CDR3 region has the DNA TGTGCCAGCAGCAGGGAGGACACTGAAGCTTTCTTT. Protein product: CASSREDTEAFF.

At least ten counts were recorded for this clonotype. The chain couples TRBV11-2 to TRBJ2-1; D is unclear. CDR1 SGHAT and CDR2 FQNNGV come from the germline V gene. Trimming stripped 5 bases from V and 1 base from J, with 21 bases between. The CDR3 consists of 18 residues. CDR3 sequence reads: CASSRPDIGRRSYNEQFF. The CDR3 DNA reads TGTGCCAGCAGCCGACCTGACATCGGCCGCAGGTCCTACAATGAGCAGTTCTTC.

This clonotype was seen ten or more times. V is TRBV30 and J is TRBJ2-2; D gene unclear. CDR3 length equals 15 residues. The ends were cut back, 0 bases at V and 1 base at J, with 9 bases in the middle. Germline V lookup: CDR1 GTSNPN, CDR2 SVGIG (reference sequence). CDR3 region: CAWSVRSGNTGELFF. The DNA of the CDR3 is TGTGCCTGGAGTGTACGGTCTGGGAACACCGGGGAGCTGTTTTTT.

V usage is TRBV5-6 and J usage is TRBJ1-2; possibly TRBD1 for D (5 bases). V was pared by 6 bases and J by 0 bases, with 9 bases between. Looked up from germline, CDR1 is SGHDT and CDR2 is YYEEEE. CDR3 length: 13 residues. CDR3 loop: CASTGGANYGYTF. DNA for the CDR3: TGTGCCAGCACCGGGGGGGCTAACTATGGCTACACCTTC.

This clonotype has at least ten counts. The rearrangement joins TRBV5-1 to TRBJ2-2; D uncertain. Trimming pared 4 bases from V and 0 bases from J, leaving 13 bases between. CDR1 and CDR2 from the germline V gene are SGHRS and YFSETQ. This CDR3 has 16 residues. CDR3 sequence: CASSERISANTGELFF. DNA for the CDR3: TGCGCCAGCAGCGAGCGTATAAGCGCGAACACCGGGGAGCTGTTTTTT.

This clonotype was recorded at least ten times. The chain combines TRBV5-8 with TRBJ1-2; D is ambiguous. The CDR3 spans 11 residues. Trimming pared 3 bases from V and 6 bases from J, leaving 6 bases between. Germline CDR1 SGHTS, CDR2 YDEGEE. The CDR3 loop is CASSYGHGYTF. CDR3 DNA sequence: TGTGCCAGCAGCTATGGGCATGGCTACACCTTC. Full variable domain (outside the CDR3, taken from reference TRBV5-8 and TRBJ1-2): EAGVTQSPTHLIKTRGQQATLRCSPISGHTSVYWYQQALGLGLQFLLWYDEGEERNRGNFPPRFSGRQFPNYSSELNVNALELEDSALYLCASSYGHGYTFGSGTRLTVV.

This clonotype has ten or more counts. Here the CDR3 reads CASSYRDRGTDEQYF. CDR3 sequence (DNA): TGTGCCAGCAGCTACCGGGACAGGGGTACCGACGAGCAGTACTTC. This sequence joins TRBV7-8 and TRBJ2-7, with 10 positions matching TRBD1. This CDR3 spans 15 amino acids. CDR1 is SGHVS, CDR2 FQNEAQ, per germline. V was clipped by 4 bases and J by 5 bases; unmatched bases: 8. Filled out from reference TRBV7-8 and TRBJ2-7, the complete variable domain reads GAGVSQSPRYKVAKRGQDVALRCDPISGHVSLFWYQQALGQGPEFLTYFQNEAQLDKSGLPSDRFFAERPEGSVSTLKIQRTQQEDSAVYLCASSYRDRGTDEQYFGPGTRLTVT.

In this sample, this clonotype turned up many times. The chain uses TRBV20-1 and TRBJ2-7, with 14 bases fitting TRBD2. The CDR3 has 15 amino acids. Per the germline V gene, CDR1 is DFQATT and CDR2 is SNEGSKA (reference sequence). The J segment lost 3 bases and the V segment lost 6 bases, leaving 7 bases of the junction unmatched. CDR3 residues: CSAKTSGRGNYEQYF. CDR3 sequence (DNA): TGCAGTGCCAAGACTAGCGGGAGGGGAAACTACGAGCAGTACTTC.

This clonotype was seen many times. V is TRBV9 and J is TRBJ2-7, with D tentatively TRBD2 (6 bases). The CDR3 runs 15 residues. V shed 0 bases and J shed 2 bases, with 12 bases lying between them. The germline gives CDR1 SGDLS, CDR2 YYNGEE. In DNA, the CDR3 is TGTGCCAGCAGCGTAGTAGGGGAGGCTACCTACGAGCAGTACTTC. Its protein product is CASSVVGEATYEQYF.

Many counts were recorded for this clonotype. This rearrangement joins TRBV6-1 to TRBJ2-7, with D possibly called TRBD1 or TRBD2 (5 bases each). The CDR3 consists of 13 residues. Trimming shortened V by 6 bases and J by 7 bases, and 16 bases separated the two germline ends. The V gene's germline CDR1 is MNHNS and CDR2 SASEGT. The CDR3 bases are TGTGCCAGCAGGTTGGGACCTCTGGGAGAGCAGTACTTC. Translation: CASRLGPLGEQYF.

Many counts were recorded for this clonotype. The chain links TRBV28 to TRBJ1-1; D unclear. From germline, CDR1 is MDHEN and CDR2 SYDVKM. CDR3 size: 14 residues. The ends were cut back, 5 bases at V and 1 base at J, with 11 bases in the middle. The CDR3 DNA sequence: TGTGCCAGCAGTACTCTTATTGAGAACACTGAAGCTTTCTTT. Protein product: CASSTLIENTEAFF.

This clonotype has at least ten counts. The chain recombines TRBV6-1 with TRBJ1-2; 9 bases are a match to TRBD1. Losses at the gene ends were 0 bases for V and 8 bases for J; bases not matched to a gene: 7. Germline V gene lookup returns CDR1 MNHNS and CDR2 SASEGT. This CDR3 is built from 15 residues. The CDR3 protein is CASSEALRTGVGYTF. The CDR3 nucleotides read TGTGCCAGCAGTGAAGCGCTCCGGACAGGGGTCGGCTACACCTTC.

The CDR3 DNA is TGTGCCAGCAGCCCGGGACTAGCGGTTAACACCGGGGAGCTGTTTTTT. Residues: CASSPGLAVNTGELFF. This sequence joins TRBV5-6 and TRBJ2-2, with 11 bases aligning to TRBD2. CDR1 SGHDT and CDR2 YYEEEE come from the germline V gene. J gave up 2 bases and V 4 bases, and 4 bases lay outside the gene matches. The CDR3 length is 16 residues.

This clonotype was recorded many times. This rearrangement joins TRBV10-3 to TRBJ1-3, with D possibly being TRBD1 (5 bases). V was clipped by 1 base and J by 0 bases, with 13 bases between them. The CDR3 sequence is 17 residues long. Germline V gene data show CDR1 as ENHRY and CDR2 as SYGVKD. The CDR3 DNA is TGTGCCATCAGTGAGTTGGGGGAACCCTTCTCTGGAAACACCATATATTTT. It encodes CAISELGEPFSGNTIYF.

This clonotype has just a few counts. The chain combines TRBV9 with TRBJ1-4; D gene unclear. Looked up from germline, CDR1 is SGDLS and CDR2 is YYNGEE. CDR3 length: 15 amino acids. V was trimmed by 0 bases and J by 7 bases, leaving 13 bases between them. The CDR3 DNA follows: TGTGCCAGCAGCGTAGATTTGGGATTCGGTGAAAAACTGTTTTTT. This gives the protein CASSVDLGFGEKLFF.

This clonotype came up many times. CDR3 protein: CASSSSLHGSNQPQHF. The DNA for the CDR3 is TGTGCCAGCAGCTCCTCCCTACACGGAAGCAATCAGCCCCAGCATTTT. The chain couples TRBV5-6 to TRBJ1-5; D gene unclear. Germline loops: CDR1 SGHDT, CDR2 YYEEEE. Between the trimmed V and J ends, which lost 3 bases and 1 base, there was a span of 14 bases. This CDR3 contains 16 residues.

This clonotype was seen ten or more times. The chain employs TRBV20-1 and TRBJ2-3; 9 bases agree with TRBD2. The J segment lost 6 bases and the V segment lost 3 bases, leaving 13 bases of the junction unmatched. Germline CDR1 and CDR2: DFQATT and SNEGSKA (reference sequence). This CDR3 has 16 amino acids. CDR3 in amino acids: CSAREGTSPPQDTQYF. In DNA form, the CDR3 reads TGCAGTGCTAGGGAAGGGACTAGCCCCCCACAGGATACGCAGTATTTT.

This clonotype has ten or more counts. The chain couples TRBV20-1 to TRBJ2-1; D is tentatively TRBD1 or TRBD2 (5 bases each). Germline lookup yields CDR1 DFQATT and CDR2 SNEGSKA (reference sequence). The CDR3 runs to 15 residues. The germline V and J ends were trimmed by 4 bases and 7 bases, with 20 bases remaining between them. The CDR3 spells CSATLDSTWGNEQFF. CDR3 nucleotide sequence: TGCAGTGCTACCTTGGACTCCACCTGGGGGAATGAGCAGTTCTTC.

Only a few counts were recorded for this clonotype. The chain employs TRBV13 and TRBJ2-5; TRBD2 matches 11 bases. This CDR3 contains 16 residues. Trimming at V came to 5 bases and at J to 3 bases, leaving 8 bases not matched to a gene. The germline V gene has CDR1 PRHDT and CDR2 FYEKMQ (reference sequence). CDR3 loop: CASSTPSGGSEETQYF. CDR3 bases: TGTGCCAGCAGCACCCCTAGCGGGGGGTCGGAAGAGACCCAGTACTTC.

This clonotype has a count of ten or more. The chain joins TRBV19 to TRBJ1-1; possible D gene TRBD1, 6 bases. CDR3 size: 15 residues. The V gene's germline CDR1 is LNHDA and CDR2 SQIVND (reference sequence). Trimming removed 3 bases at V and 3 bases at J, with 14 bases between. The CDR3 region is CASSIEAGAYTEAFF. In nucleotides, the CDR3 is TGTGCCAGTAGTATCGAGGCGGGGGCGTACACTGAAGCTTTCTTT.

This clonotype showed up just a few times. V is TRBV6-1 and J is TRBJ2-4; D perhaps matches TRBD2 (5 bases). CDR3 length equals 16 residues. V shed 5 bases and J shed 0 bases, with 14 bases lying between them. Germline assignment: CDR1 MNHNS and CDR2 SASEGT. In DNA, the CDR3 is TGTGCCAGCAGTTCCAGGACTGTTCTAGCCAAAAACATTCAGTACTTC. Its protein product is CASSSRTVLAKNIQYF.

The chain's CDR3 is CASGLAFGETQYF. CDR3 DNA sequence: TGTGCCAGCGGTCTAGCGTTTGGGGAGACCCAGTACTTC. The genes are TRBV11-3 and TRBJ2-5, with a possible D match to TRBD2 (6 bases). V lost 8 bases and J 5 bases, leaving 15 bases between the germline ends. The CDR3 runs 13 residues. The germline CDR1 and CDR2 sequences are SGHNT and YENEEA.

This clonotype was observed a handful of times. The V call is TRBV30, the J call TRBJ1-1; D is uncertain. Looked up from germline, CDR1 is GTSNPN and CDR2 is SVGIG (reference sequence). Trimming removed 4 bases at V and 4 bases at J, with 25 bases between. This CDR3 has 17 residues. CDR3 region: CAWNEVEVANLSTEAFF. The CDR3 DNA reads as TGTGCCTGGAATGAAGTGGAGGTTGCAAATTTAAGCACTGAAGCTTTCTTT.

This clonotype appeared many times. The chain recombines TRBV11-2 with TRBJ1-5, with D unresolved. The CDR3 is made up of 13 amino acids. V dropped 5 bases and J dropped 0 bases, with 5 bases sitting between them. Per germline, CDR1 SGHAT and CDR2 FQNNGV. The CDR3 coding sequence is TGTGCCAGCAGCCTCAGTAGCAATCAGCCCCAGCATTTT. The encoded protein is CASSLSSNQPQHF. Combining the CDR3 with reference TRBV11-2 and TRBJ1-5 gives the whole variable domain EAGVAQSPRYKIIEKRQSVAFWCNPISGHATLYWYQQILGQGPKLLIQFQNNGVVDDSQLPKDRFSAERLKGVDSTLKIQPAKLEDSAVYLCASSLSSNQPQHFGDGTRLSIL.

This clonotype appeared many times. The rearrangement links TRBV5-5 to TRBJ1-2; D might be TRBD1 (6 bases). Germline V gene sequence: CDR1 SGHKS, CDR2 YYEKEE (reference sequence). Trimming cost V 4 bases and J 4 bases, with 17 bases left between them. This CDR3 has 15 residues. CDR3 protein: CASSHGRPGAYGYTF. CDR3 nucleotides: TGTGCCAGCAGCCACGGTCGTCCAGGGGCCTATGGCTACACCTTC.